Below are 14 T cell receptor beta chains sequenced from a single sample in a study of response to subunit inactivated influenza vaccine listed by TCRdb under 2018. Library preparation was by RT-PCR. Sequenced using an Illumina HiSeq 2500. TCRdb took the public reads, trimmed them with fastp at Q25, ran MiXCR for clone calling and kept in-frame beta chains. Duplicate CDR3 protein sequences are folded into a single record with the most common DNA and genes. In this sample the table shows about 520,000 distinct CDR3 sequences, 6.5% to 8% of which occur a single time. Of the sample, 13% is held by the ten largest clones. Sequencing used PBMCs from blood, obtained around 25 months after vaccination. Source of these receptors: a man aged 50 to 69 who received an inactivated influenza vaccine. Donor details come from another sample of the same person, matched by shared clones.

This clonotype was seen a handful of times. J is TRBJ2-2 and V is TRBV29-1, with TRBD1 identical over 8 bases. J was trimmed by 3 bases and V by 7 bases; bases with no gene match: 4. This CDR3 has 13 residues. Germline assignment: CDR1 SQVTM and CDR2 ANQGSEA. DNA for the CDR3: TGCAGCGCGAACAGGGGGGACACCGGGGAGCTGTTTTTT. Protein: CSANRGDTGELFF.

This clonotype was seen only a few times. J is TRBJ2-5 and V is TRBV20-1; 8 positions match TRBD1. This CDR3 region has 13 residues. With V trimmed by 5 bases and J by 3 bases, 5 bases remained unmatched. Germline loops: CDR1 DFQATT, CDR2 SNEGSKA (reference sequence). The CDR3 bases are TGCAGTGCTGGACGGACAGGGAAAGAGACCCAGTACTTC. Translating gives CSAGRTGKETQYF.

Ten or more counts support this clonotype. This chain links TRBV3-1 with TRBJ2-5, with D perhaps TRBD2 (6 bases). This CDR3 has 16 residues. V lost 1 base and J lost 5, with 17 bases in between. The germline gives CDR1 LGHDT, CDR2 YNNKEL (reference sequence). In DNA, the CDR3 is TGTGCCAGCAGCCAAGGAGCTGGGGGACTCGGGGAGACCCAGTACTTC. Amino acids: CASSQGAGGLGETQYF.

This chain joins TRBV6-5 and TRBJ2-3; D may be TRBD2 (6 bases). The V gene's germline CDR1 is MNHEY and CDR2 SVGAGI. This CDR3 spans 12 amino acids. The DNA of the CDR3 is TGTGTCGCGGGAACCTCCACAGATACGCAGTATTTT. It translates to CVAGTSTDTQYF.

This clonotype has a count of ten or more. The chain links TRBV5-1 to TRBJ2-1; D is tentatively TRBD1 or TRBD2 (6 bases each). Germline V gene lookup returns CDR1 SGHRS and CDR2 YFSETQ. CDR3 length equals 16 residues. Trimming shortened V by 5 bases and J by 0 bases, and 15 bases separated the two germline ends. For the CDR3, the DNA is TGCGCCAGCAGTCCATACCGGGGGCGCTCCTACAATGAGCAGTTCTTC. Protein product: CASSPYRGRSYNEQFF.

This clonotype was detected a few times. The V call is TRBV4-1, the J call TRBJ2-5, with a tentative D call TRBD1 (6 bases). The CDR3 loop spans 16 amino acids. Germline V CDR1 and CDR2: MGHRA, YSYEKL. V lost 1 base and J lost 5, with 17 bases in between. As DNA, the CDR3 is TGCGCCAGCAGCCAAGGGCTGGGGGCTGGCGGGGAGACCCAGTACTTC. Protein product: CASSQGLGAGGETQYF.

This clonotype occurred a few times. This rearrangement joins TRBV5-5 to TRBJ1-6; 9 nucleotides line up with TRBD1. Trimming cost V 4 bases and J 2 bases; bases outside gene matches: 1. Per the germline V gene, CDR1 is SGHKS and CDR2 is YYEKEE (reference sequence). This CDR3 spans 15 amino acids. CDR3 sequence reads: CASSRDRAYNSPLHF. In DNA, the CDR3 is TGTGCCAGCAGCCGGGACAGGGCCTATAATTCACCCCTCCACTTT. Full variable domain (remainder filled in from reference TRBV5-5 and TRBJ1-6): DAGVTQSPTHLIKTRGQQVTLRCSPISGHKSVSWYQQVLGQGPQFIFQYYEKEERGRGNFPDRFSARQFPNYSSELNVNALLLGDSALYLCASSRDRAYNSPLHFGNGTRLTVT.

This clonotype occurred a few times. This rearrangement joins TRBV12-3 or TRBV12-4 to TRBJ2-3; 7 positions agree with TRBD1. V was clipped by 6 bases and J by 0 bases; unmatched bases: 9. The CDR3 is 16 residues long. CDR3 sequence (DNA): TGTGCCAGCAGCACTGAGGGGGCAACTAGCACAGATACGCAGTATTTT. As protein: CASSTEGATSTDTQYF.

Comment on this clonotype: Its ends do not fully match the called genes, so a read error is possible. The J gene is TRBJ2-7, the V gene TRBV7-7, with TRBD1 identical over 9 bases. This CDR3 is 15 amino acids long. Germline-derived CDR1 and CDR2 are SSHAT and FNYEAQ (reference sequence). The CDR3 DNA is TGTGCTAGCAGCTCACAGGGGGCCTCCTGCTACGAGCAGTACTTC. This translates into CASSSQGASCYEQYF.

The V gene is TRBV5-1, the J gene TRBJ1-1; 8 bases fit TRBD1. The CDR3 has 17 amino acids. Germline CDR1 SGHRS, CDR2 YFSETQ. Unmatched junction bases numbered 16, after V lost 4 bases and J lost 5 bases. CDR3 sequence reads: CASSPSGSQGAGTEAFF. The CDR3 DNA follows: TGCGCCAGCAGCCCGAGTGGGTCCCAGGGGGCAGGGACTGAAGCTTTCTTT.

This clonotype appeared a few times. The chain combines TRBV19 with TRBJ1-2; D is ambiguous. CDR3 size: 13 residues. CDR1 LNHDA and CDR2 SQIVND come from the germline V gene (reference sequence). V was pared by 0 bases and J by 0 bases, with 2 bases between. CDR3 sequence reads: CASSIESNYGYTF. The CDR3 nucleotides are TGTGCCAGTAGTATAGAATCTAACTATGGCTACACCTTC.

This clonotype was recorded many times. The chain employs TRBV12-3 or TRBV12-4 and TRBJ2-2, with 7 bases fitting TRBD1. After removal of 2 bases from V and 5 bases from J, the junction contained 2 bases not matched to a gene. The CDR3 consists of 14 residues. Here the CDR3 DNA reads TGTGCCAGCAGTTTAAAACAGGGGACCGGGGAGCTGTTTTTT. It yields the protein CASSLKQGTGELFF.

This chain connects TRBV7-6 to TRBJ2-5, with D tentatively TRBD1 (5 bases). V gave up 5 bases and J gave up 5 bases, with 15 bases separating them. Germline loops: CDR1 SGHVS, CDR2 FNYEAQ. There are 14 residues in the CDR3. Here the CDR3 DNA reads TGTGCCAGCAGCACATTCAGGGTTCGCGAGACCCAGTACTTC. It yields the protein CASSTFRVRETQYF.

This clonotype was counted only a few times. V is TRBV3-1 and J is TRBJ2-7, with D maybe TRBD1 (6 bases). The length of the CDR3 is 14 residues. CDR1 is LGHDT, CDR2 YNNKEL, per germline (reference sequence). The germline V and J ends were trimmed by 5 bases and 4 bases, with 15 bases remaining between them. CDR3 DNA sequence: TGTGCCAGCAGCTATACAGGGCCGGGTTACGAGCAGTACTTC. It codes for CASSYTGPGYEQYF.